Each of the 15 T cell receptor beta chains below was sequenced from the same sample in a study of human T cells and chemical hapten exposure. Sample time point: patch test 2, 6 weeks after DPC sensitization. As for treatment: therapeutic diphenylcyclopropenone sensitization with weekly scalp DPC. TCRdb re-derived calls from the RACE reads in MiXCR, one entry per CDR3 protein. Altogether 75,000 to 100,000 distinct CDR3 sequences are present, 9% to 9.5% being singletons, with the ten largest covering 2% to 2.5%. This material consisted of whole blood, taken in connection with sensitization to the hapten diphenylcyclopropenone (DPC). These receptor sequences come from a woman aged 40-49 years with alopecia areata. Some clones in this sample may be carry-over from other donors' samples.

The CDR3 loop reads CASSATKLTGANVLTF. The CDR3 region has the DNA TGTGCCAGTAGTGCCACCAAGTTGACCGGGGCCAACGTCCTGACTTTC. This chain connects TRBV19 to TRBJ2-6; no definite D call. This CDR3 region has 16 residues. Trimming left V 5 bases short and J 4 bases short, with 15 bases between. Germline V gene lookup returns CDR1 LNHDA and CDR2 SQIVND (reference sequence).

The chain employs TRBV3-1 and TRBJ1-6; unclear D gene. Germline CDR1 and CDR2: LGHDT and YNNKEL (reference sequence). This CDR3 contains 12 residues. Trimming pared 1 base from V and 15 bases from J, leaving 10 bases between. The CDR3 sequence is CASSQGYGVLHF. CDR3 DNA sequence: TGTGCCAGCAGCCAAGGCTATGGGGTCCTCCACTTT.

This clonotype was counted only a few times. The chain recombines TRBV5-1 with TRBJ2-7, with no clear D. V was trimmed by 0 bases and J by 2 bases, leaving 9 bases between them. Germline lookup yields CDR1 SGHRS and CDR2 YFSETQ. This CDR3 has 14 amino acids. This CDR3 is CASSLDARTYEQYF. For the CDR3, the DNA is TGCGCCAGCAGCTTGGATGCCAGGACCTACGAGCAGTACTTC. The variable domain in full, completed from reference TRBV5-1 and TRBJ2-7, reads KAGVTQTPRYLIKTRGQQVTLSCSPISGHRSVSWYQQTPGQGLQFLFEYFSETQRNKGNFPGRFSGRQFSNSRSEMNVSTLELGDSALYLCASSLDARTYEQYFGPGTRLTVT.

The chain carries TRBV5-4 and TRBJ1-1; a possible D gene is TRBD1 (6 bases). The CDR3 is made up of 18 amino acids. CDR1 SGHNT and CDR2 YYREEE come from the germline V gene (reference sequence). V was pared by 2 bases and J by 0 bases, with 20 bases between. The CDR3 sequence is CASSLRGTYGSMNTEAFF. The CDR3 DNA follows: TGTGCCAGCAGCTTACGGGGGACATATGGAAGCATGAACACTGAAGCTTTCTTT.

J is TRBJ2-3 and V is TRBV21-1. TRBV21-1 is tagged as a pseudogene. The CDR3 is 15 residues long. The CDR3 DNA follows: TGTGCCAGCAGCAAAGTTCGGTACGGCACAGATACGCAGTATTTT. Amino acid sequence: CASSKVRYGTDTQYF.

This clonotype was seen a handful of times. The CDR3 bases are TGTGCCAGCAGTTTGAGGACCTCAGGCTCCTACAATGAGCAGTTCTTC. This gives the protein CASSLRTSGSYNEQFF. The chain is built from TRBV12-3 or TRBV12-4 and TRBJ2-1, with D hard to call. CDR3 length: 16 amino acids. Trimming took off 3 bases at V and 0 bases at J, with 12 bases between the two ends.

This clonotype was counted many times. The chain combines TRBV29-1 with TRBJ2-5, with D possibly being TRBD1 or TRBD2 (5 bases each). The CDR3 runs 11 residues. The germline V and J ends were trimmed by 7 bases and 5 bases, with 11 bases remaining between them. The germline V gene has CDR1 SQVTM and CDR2 ANQGSEA. The CDR3 here is CSAQEGETQYF. The DNA of the CDR3 is TGCAGCGCGCAAGAGGGGGAGACCCAGTACTTC.

Many counts were recorded for this clonotype. This chain links TRBV20-1 with TRBJ1-2; D is perhaps TRBD1 (5 bases). Germline values: CDR1 DFQATT, CDR2 SNEGSKA (reference sequence). CDR3 length: 13 amino acids. Trimming stripped 5 bases from V and 3 bases from J, with 13 bases between. The CDR3 DNA is TGCAGTGCTCCGGGGCTGCTGGACTATGGCTACACCTTC. Amino acid sequence: CSAPGLLDYGYTF.

The chain carries TRBV13 and TRBJ2-3; 9 nucleotides align to TRBD2. The CDR3 runs 15 residues. Germline values: CDR1 PRHDT, CDR2 FYEKMQ (reference sequence). Germline trimming cut 5 bases from V and 3 bases from J; bases unmatched to any gene: 6. In nucleotides, the CDR3 is TGTGCCAGCAGCCCCGGACTAGCGCGGACAGATACGCAGTATTTT. Translating it yields CASSPGLARTDTQYF.

The chain carries TRBV7-2 and TRBJ2-7; D remains ambiguous. The CDR3 is made up of 14 amino acids. Germline V gene sequence: CDR1 SGHTA, CDR2 FQGNSA. With 4 bases removed from V and 7 bases from J, the gap between germline ends came to 17 bases. The CDR3 loop is CASSSYRASTEQYF. The CDR3 bases are TGTGCCAGCAGCTCCTACCGCGCCTCTACAGAGCAGTACTTC. Full variable domain (rest looked up from reference TRBV7-2 and TRBJ2-7): GAGVSQSPSNKVTEKGKDVELRCDPISGHTALYWYRQSLGQGLEFLIYFQGNSAPDKSGLPSDRFSAERTGGSVSTLTIQRTQQEDSAVYLCASSSYRASTEQYFGPGTRLTVT.

The chain combines TRBV29-1 with TRBJ2-1; D may be TRBD1 (6 bases). CDR3 size: 13 residues. The germline V and J ends were trimmed by 0 bases and 7 bases, with 10 bases remaining between them. Germline V gene data show CDR1 as SQVTM and CDR2 as ANQGSEA. The CDR3 loop reads CSVEETQGNEQFF. The CDR3 DNA follows: TGCAGCGTTGAAGAAACTCAGGGGAATGAGCAGTTCTTC.

This clonotype was seen a handful of times. The chain recombines TRBV5-1 with TRBJ2-5; TRBD1 aligns across 8 bases. The ends lost 4 bases at V and 2 bases at J; junction bases unmatched: 10. This CDR3 contains 16 residues. From germline, CDR1 is SGHRS and CDR2 YFSETQ. The CDR3 DNA reads TGCGCCAGCAGCCCTCCACAGGGGGGACCACAAGAGACCCAGTACTTC. Encoded protein: CASSPPQGGPQETQYF.

V usage is TRBV19 and J usage is TRBJ1-5; unclear D gene. The CDR3 totals 12 residues. V was trimmed by 5 bases and J by 4 bases, leaving 6 bases between them. The germline V gene encodes CDR1 LNHDA and CDR2 SQIVND (reference sequence). CDR3: CASSEVNQPQHF. In DNA, the CDR3 is TGTGCCAGTAGTGAAGTAAATCAGCCCCAGCATTTT.

The V call is TRBV4-2, the J call TRBJ1-2; tentatively, D is TRBD1 (6 bases). The CDR3 covers 16 residues. Germline V gene sequence: CDR1 LGHNA, CDR2 YNFKEQ. The V gene lost 3 bases and the J gene lost 4 bases, with 18 bases spanning the gap. The DNA of the CDR3 is TGTGCCAGCAGCCAGAAGACGGGGGCAGAGATCTATGGCTACACCTTC. This gives the protein CASSQKTGAEIYGYTF.

The rearrangement uses TRBV20-1 and TRBJ1-1; D is undetermined. Trimming took off 4 bases at V and 3 bases at J, with 12 bases between the two ends. The CDR3 sequence is 13 residues long. Germline CDR1 DFQATT, CDR2 SNEGSKA (reference sequence). In nucleotides, the CDR3 is TGCAGTGCTATTTTTGCCTCTTACACTGAAGCTTTCTTT. Amino acids: CSAIFASYTEAFF.